This record concerns one T cell receptor beta chain sequence. As originally analysed: For nucleated cells, counts were estimated from reference gene primer amplification. Here immunoSEQ multiplex PCR was the method, and the copy in TCRdb shows in-frame clones only, minus some. Clone size and V and J calls were adopted from that table, with D and trimming inferred from the DNA. The sample holds about 73,000 clones, roughly 76% seen once. Trimming took 5 bases from V and 7 from J, leaving 12 bases between them. The V gene's germline CDR1 is WNHNN and CDR2 SYGVQD (reference sequence). CDR3 size: 13 residues. This sample was taken from a study of blood T cell repertoires in COVID-19. On the study more broadly: The cDNA or gDNA used as material had been derived from T cells, B-cell-depleted T cells, or PBMCs.

The receptor was isolated from a woman aged 70 to 79 with acute or convalescent COVID-19. Sequenced input: peripheral blood. V is TRBV10-1 and J is TRBJ1-5; D unresolved. The CDR3 here is CASSPDTGQPQHF. CDR3 nucleotides: TGCGCCAGCAGTCCTGACACGGGGCAGCCCCAGCATTTT.